This TCR beta chain was sequenced for a study of blood T cell repertoires in COVID-19. Study-level information: Spain, Italy and the United States supplied samples that represented acute and convalescent COVID-19. Sample material is recorded as cDNA or gDNA derived from T cells, B-cell-depleted T cells, or PBMCs.

In the authors' methods: Reference gene primers were amplified, and this amplification served to estimate nucleated cell counts. Sequencing used immunoSEQ multiplex PCR; TCRdb keeps in-frame clones, though not all of them. D and trimming were read from the DNA, whereas the V and J calls and clone size are those reported in that table. The repertoire includes over 150,000 clones, over 70% of them detected once, and 2.5% to 3% sits in the top ten. Germline lookup yields CDR1 MDHEN and CDR2 SYDVKM. The CDR3 covers 14 residues. Trimming shortened V by 2 bases and J by 6 bases, and 13 bases separated the two germline ends.

The receptor comes from a woman aged 55-69 years with acute or convalescent COVID-19. The specimen sequenced was peripheral blood. The chain joins TRBV28 to TRBJ1-2; no clear D gene. The chain's CDR3 is CASSLGSPSDGYTF. CDR3 DNA: TGTGCCAGCAGTTTAGGGAGTCCCTCCGATGGCTACACCTTC.